The 14 T cell receptor beta chains presented below share a single source sample, sequenced in a study of T-cell reconstitution after alpha-beta-depleted transplantation in children. TCRbeta library construction was performed incorporating unique molecular identifiers. TCRdb itself ran the PCR reads through MiXCR, one entry per CDR3 protein. Of about 870,000 distinct CDR3 sequences in the sample, around 17% were seen once. The sample consisted of PBMCs, mostly from graft donor cells, taken 360 days after TCRalphabeta/CD19-depleted stem cell transplant. These receptors were taken from a male patient younger than 18 who had a stem cell transplant for acute lymphoblastic leukemia, so the T cells may come from the graft donor.

The chain links TRBV6-1 to TRBJ2-7; TRBD1 aligns across 8 bases. This CDR3 has 15 amino acids. Germline V gene sequence: CDR1 MNHNS, CDR2 SASEGT. V lost 4 bases and J lost 3; bases outside the gene matches: 8. DNA for the CDR3: TGTGCCAGCAGTGCCCGACAGGGGATCATCTACGAGCAGTACTTC. Protein product: CASSARQGIIYEQYF.

V is TRBV6-5 and J is TRBJ2-7; TRBD1 matches at 9 bases. In germline, CDR1 is MNHEY, CDR2 SVGAGI. After removal of 0 bases from V and 5 bases from J, the junction contained 11 bases not matched to a gene. CDR3 length: 17 amino acids. The CDR3 bases are TGTGCCAGCAGTTACTCGACGACGGTTGGGACAGGGAACGAGCAGTACTTC. Protein product: CASSYSTTVGTGNEQYF.

The rearrangement links TRBV4-1 to TRBJ2-7; 7 nucleotides agree with TRBD1. Unmatched junction bases numbered 4, after V lost 2 bases and J lost 3 bases. This CDR3 comprises 14 residues. Germline V gene lookup returns CDR1 MGHRA and CDR2 YSYEKL. CDR3 bases: TGCGCCAGCAGCCAACGGACAGGAGACTACGAGCAGTACTTC. Translating gives CASSQRTGDYEQYF.

This clonotype was detected ten times or more. The chain is built from TRBV4-1 and TRBJ1-1; TRBD1 is a possible D gene (5 bases). This CDR3 has 15 residues. The germline CDR1 and CDR2 sequences are MGHRA and YSYEKL. V was cut by 0 bases and J by 10 bases, with 18 bases left in between. CDR3 sequence reads: CASSQDKLGAWGAFF. Written as DNA, the CDR3 is TGCGCCAGCAGCCAAGATAAGCTCGGGGCCTGGGGAGCTTTCTTT.

V and J are TRBV2 and TRBJ2-3; a weak D match, TRBD2 (5 bases). Germline V gene lookup returns CDR1 SNHLY and CDR2 FYNNEI. This CDR3 has 16 amino acids. Trimming removed 4 bases at V and 0 bases at J, with 14 bases between. The CDR3 sequence: CASSVHGRGSTDTQYF. The CDR3 DNA follows: TGTGCCAGCAGTGTACATGGGAGAGGTAGCACAGATACGCAGTATTTT.

As regards this clonotype: A much larger clone differs by one base, so this may be a read error. This sequence joins TRBV20-1 and TRBJ2-7, with 12 bases fitting TRBD2. The CDR3 has 15 amino acids. CDR1 and CDR2 from the germline V gene are DFQATT and SNEGSKA (reference sequence). CDR3 in amino acids: CCARIPSGRAVEQYF. Written as DNA, the CDR3 is TGCTGTGCTAGAATTCCTAGCGGGAGGGCCGTCGAGCAGTACTTC.

In its sample, this clonotype was seen many times. CDR3 in DNA: TGTGCCAGCAGCCTCGATCCGGGACTAGCGGGTGGAAATGAGCAGTTCTTC. Its protein product is CASSLDPGLAGGNEQFF. V and J are TRBV5-6 and TRBJ2-1, with 12 bases aligning to TRBD2. The CDR3 totals 17 residues. The germline V gene encodes CDR1 SGHDT and CDR2 YYEEEE. The junction had 12 bases not matched to a gene; V was cut back by 4 bases and J by 7 bases.

This clonotype occurred a few times. The chain couples TRBV6-4 to TRBJ2-1; 7 nucleotides match TRBD2. CDR3 size: 13 residues. Unmatched junction bases numbered 5, after V lost 4 bases and J lost 8 bases. Germline values: CDR1 MRHNA, CDR2 SNTAGT. CDR3 amino acids: CASSGGRGDEQFF. In DNA form, the CDR3 reads TGTGCCAGCAGTGGTGGGAGGGGCGATGAGCAGTTCTTC.

This clonotype was seen a few times. This rearrangement joins TRBV12-3 or TRBV12-4 to TRBJ2-4; 10 bases agree with TRBD2. After removal of 0 bases from V and 0 bases from J, the junction contained 11 bases not matched to a gene. CDR3 length: 20 amino acids. Here the CDR3 DNA reads TGTGCCAGCAGTTTAGCCCGCCCGGGGCTAGCGGGAGAAGCCAAAAACATTCAGTACTTC. Translating gives CASSLARPGLAGEAKNIQYF.

The J gene is TRBJ2-7, the V gene TRBV4-1; TRBD2 aligns across 11 bases. The CDR3 consists of 19 residues. Germline V lookup: CDR1 MGHRA, CDR2 YSYEKL. V was pared by 0 bases and J by 0 bases, with 10 bases of the junction left unmatched. This chain's CDR3 is CASSQDHRASGRLSYEQYF. CDR3 sequence (DNA): TGCGCCAGCAGCCAAGATCATAGGGCTAGCGGGAGGCTCTCCTACGAGCAGTACTTC.

This clonotype occurred a few times. The chain carries TRBV7-8 and TRBJ1-2; unclear D gene. Looked up from germline, CDR1 is SGHVS and CDR2 is FQNEAQ. V shed 5 bases and J shed 2 bases, with 12 bases lying between them. This CDR3 spans 14 amino acids. The CDR3 sequence: CASSLGLFNYGYTF. CDR3 nucleotide sequence: TGTGCCAGCAGCCTCGGGCTCTTCAACTATGGCTACACCTTC.

The J gene is TRBJ2-3, the V gene TRBV5-1, with D possibly TRBD2 on 5 matching bases. V was trimmed by 4 bases and J by 0 bases, leaving 9 bases between them. The CDR3 runs to 14 residues. Germline V gene lookup returns CDR1 SGHRS and CDR2 YFSETQ. The CDR3 reads CASSVQRSTDTQYF. CDR3 nucleotide sequence: TGCGCCAGCAGCGTTCAGCGGAGCACAGATACGCAGTATTTT. Combining the CDR3 with reference TRBV5-1 and TRBJ2-3 gives the whole variable domain KAGVTQTPRYLIKTRGQQVTLSCSPISGHRSVSWYQQTPGQGLQFLFEYFSETQRNKGNFPGRFSGRQFSNSRSEMNVSTLELGDSALYLCASSVQRSTDTQYFGPGTRLTVL.

V gene TRBV2 combines with J gene TRBJ2-2; the match to TRBD2 covers 15 bases. Germline CDR1 reads SNHLY; CDR2 reads FYNNEI. The CDR3 sequence is 19 residues long. V gave up 5 bases and J gave up 2 bases; unmatched junction bases: 9. CDR3 amino acids: CASSFTGLAGGPNTGELFF. The CDR3 DNA reads TGTGCCAGCAGTTTTACCGGACTAGCGGGAGGGCCTAACACCGGGGAGCTGTTTTTT.

This clonotype was seen a handful of times. The chain links TRBV9 to TRBJ1-1; weak D call: TRBD1 (6 bases). The germline gives CDR1 SGDLS, CDR2 YYNGEE. V lost 4 bases and J 4 bases, leaving 23 bases between the germline ends. CDR3 length: 17 residues. The CDR3, as DNA: TGTGCCAGCAGCTCAGGCGGGGGGCTCGGGATAACCACTGAAGCTTTCTTT. This gives the protein CASSSGGGLGITTEAFF.